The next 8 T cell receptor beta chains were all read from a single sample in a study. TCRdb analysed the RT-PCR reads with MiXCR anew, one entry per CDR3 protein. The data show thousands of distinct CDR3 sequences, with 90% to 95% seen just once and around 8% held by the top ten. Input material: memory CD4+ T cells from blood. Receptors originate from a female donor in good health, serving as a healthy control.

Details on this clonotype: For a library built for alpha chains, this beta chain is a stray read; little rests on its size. CDR3: CSRPDPITDTQYF. CDR3 nucleotides: TGCAGTCGACCGGACCCGATCACAGATACGCAGTATTTT. V and J are TRBV20-1 and TRBJ2-3; D unclear. This CDR3 is built from 13 residues. CDR1 and CDR2 (germline): DFQATT, SNEGSKA (reference sequence). Trimming shortened V by 8 bases and J by 2 bases, and 14 bases separated the two germline ends.

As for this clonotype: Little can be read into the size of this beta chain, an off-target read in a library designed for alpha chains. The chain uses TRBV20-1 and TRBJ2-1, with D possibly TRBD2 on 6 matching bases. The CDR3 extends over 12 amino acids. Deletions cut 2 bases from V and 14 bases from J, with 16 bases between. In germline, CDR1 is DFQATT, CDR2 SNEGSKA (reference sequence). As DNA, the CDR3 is TGCAGTGCTAGATCCACCGGGAGTTTCGAGTTCTTC. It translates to CSARSTGSFEFF.

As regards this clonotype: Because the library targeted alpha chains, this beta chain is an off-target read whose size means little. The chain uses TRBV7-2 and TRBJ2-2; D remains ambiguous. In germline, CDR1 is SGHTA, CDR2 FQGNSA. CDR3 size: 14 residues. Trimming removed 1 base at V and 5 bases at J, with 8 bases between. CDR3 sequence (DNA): TGTGCCAGCAGCTTAGGGGTTGGGACCGGGGAGCTGTTTTTT. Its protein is CASSLGVGTGELFF.

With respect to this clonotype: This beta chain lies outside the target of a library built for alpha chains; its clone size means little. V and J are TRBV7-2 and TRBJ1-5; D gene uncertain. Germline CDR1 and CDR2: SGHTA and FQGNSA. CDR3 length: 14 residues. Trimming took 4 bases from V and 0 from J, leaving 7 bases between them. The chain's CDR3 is CASSSSFSNQPQHF. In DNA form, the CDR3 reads TGTGCCAGCAGCTCTTCTTTTAGCAATCAGCCCCAGCATTTT.

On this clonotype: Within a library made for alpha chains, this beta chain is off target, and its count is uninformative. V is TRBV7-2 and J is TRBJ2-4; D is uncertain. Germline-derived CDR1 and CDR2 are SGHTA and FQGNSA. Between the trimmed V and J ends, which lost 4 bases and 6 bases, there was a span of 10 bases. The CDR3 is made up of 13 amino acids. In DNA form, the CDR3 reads TGTGCCAGCAGCTCCCTGGTGGTAAACATTCAGTACTTC. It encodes CASSSLVVNIQYF.

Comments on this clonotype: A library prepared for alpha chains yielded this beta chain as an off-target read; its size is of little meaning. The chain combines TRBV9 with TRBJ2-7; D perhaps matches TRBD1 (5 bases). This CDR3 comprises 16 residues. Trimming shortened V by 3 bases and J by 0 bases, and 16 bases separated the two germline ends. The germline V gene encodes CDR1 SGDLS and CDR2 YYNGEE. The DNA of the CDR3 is TGTGCCAGCAGCGAATCAGAAGACAGTAGCTCCTACGAGCAGTACTTC. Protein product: CASSESEDSSSYEQYF.

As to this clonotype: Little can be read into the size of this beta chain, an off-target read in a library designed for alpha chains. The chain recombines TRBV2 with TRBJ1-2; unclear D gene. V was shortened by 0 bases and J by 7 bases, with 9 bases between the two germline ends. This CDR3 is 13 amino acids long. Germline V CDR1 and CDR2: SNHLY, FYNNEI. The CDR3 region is CASSEAERVGYTF. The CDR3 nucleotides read TGTGCCAGCAGTGAAGCTGAGAGGGTTGGCTACACCTTC.

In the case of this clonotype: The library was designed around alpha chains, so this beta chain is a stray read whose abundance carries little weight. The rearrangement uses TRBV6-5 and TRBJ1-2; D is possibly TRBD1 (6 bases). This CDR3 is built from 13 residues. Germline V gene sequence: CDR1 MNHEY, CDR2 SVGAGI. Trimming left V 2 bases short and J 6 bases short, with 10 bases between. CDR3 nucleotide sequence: TGTGCCAGCAGTTACCGGGGGCGCGATGGCTACACCTTC. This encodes CASSYRGRDGYTF.